The source of this T cell receptor beta chain is a study of human T cells and chemical hapten exposure. Study-wide results and limits: Following DPC sensitization, TCRs present above 1 in 1000 frequency showed no change.

The study extracted total RNA from unfractionated whole blood. The sample holds many counts of this clonotype. Its antigen is currently unknown. The library gave individual cDNA molecules unique molecular identifiers. One entry per CDR3 protein, called by TCRdb with MiXCR from the reads. Here the sample spans around 120,000 distinct CDR3 sequences, approximately 9.3% being singletons. CDR3 length: 16 amino acids. Unmatched junction bases numbered 5, after V lost 2 bases and J lost 5 bases. Germline values: CDR1 SGHTA, CDR2 FQGNSA. The receptor was isolated from a human donor in good health. Some clones in this sample may be carry-over from other donors' samples. Specimen: whole blood. The chain couples TRBV7-2 to TRBJ1-6; TRBD1 aligns across 8 bases. CDR3 in amino acids: CASSLIPDRDNSPLHF. CDR3 in DNA: TGTGCCAGCAGCTTAATACCGGACAGGGATAATTCACCCCTCCACTTT.